This TCR beta chain was observed in a study of OX40 agonist ivuxolimab in advanced cancers. Study context: The group had a mean age of roughly 65 years, ranged from 23 to 79, and was 75% to 85% male.

Study conclusions and caveats: Antigen specificity remained undetermined for the expanded peripheral T cells.

With respect to this clone: Its specificity is not known.

Assay: immunoSEQ multiplex PCR; the TCRdb copy retains only in-frame clones and omits some. The table has some 74,000 clones, roughly four fifths seen once. The sequencing used CD4+ or CD8+ T cells sorted from blood, collected in a trial of the OX40 agonist ivuxolimab. The origin of this receptor is an adult with an advanced solid tumor such as melanoma, head and neck, liver or kidney cancer.

The DNA for the CDR3 is TGTGCCAGCAGCTTCTCCGGACAAAGTAATGAAAAACTGTTTTTT. It is translated as CASSFSGQSNEKLFF. This rearrangement joins TRBV5-5 to TRBJ1-4; D is possibly TRBD1 (5 bases). Germline values: CDR1 SGHKS, CDR2 YYEKEE (reference sequence). The CDR3 is 15 amino acids. V was cut by 2 bases and J by 4 bases, with 12 bases left in between.